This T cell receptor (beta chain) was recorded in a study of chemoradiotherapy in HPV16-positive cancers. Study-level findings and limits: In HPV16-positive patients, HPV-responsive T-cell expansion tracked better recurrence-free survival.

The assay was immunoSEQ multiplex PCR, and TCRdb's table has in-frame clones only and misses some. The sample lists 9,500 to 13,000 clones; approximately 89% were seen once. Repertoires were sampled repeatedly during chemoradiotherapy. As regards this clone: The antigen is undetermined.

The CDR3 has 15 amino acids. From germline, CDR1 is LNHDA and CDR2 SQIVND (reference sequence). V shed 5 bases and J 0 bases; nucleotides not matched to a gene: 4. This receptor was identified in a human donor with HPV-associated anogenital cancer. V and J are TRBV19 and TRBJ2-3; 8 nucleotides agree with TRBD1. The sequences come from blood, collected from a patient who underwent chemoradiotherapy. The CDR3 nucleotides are TGTGCCAGTAGTCACAGGGGGATGAGCACAGATACGCAGTATTTT. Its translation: CASSHRGMSTDTQYF. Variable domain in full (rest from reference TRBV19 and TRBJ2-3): DGGITQSPKYLFRKEGQNVTLSCEQNLNHDAMYWYRQDPGQGLRLIYYSQIVNDFQKGDIAEGYSVSREKKESFPLTVTSAQKNPTAFYLCASSHRGMSTDTQYFGPGTRLTVL.